The 21 T cell receptor beta chains reported below all come from one sample, sequenced in a study of CD8 T cells in ankylosing spondylitis. TCRdb re-derived calls from the 5' RACE reads in MiXCR, one entry per CDR3 protein. The sample lists some 140,000 distinct CDR3 sequences; roughly 8.3% were seen once. The sequenced sample was synovial fluid, either unsorted or a sorted T cell fraction (not recorded which). These receptors were taken from a male donor with ankylosing spondylitis.

This clonotype has a count of ten or more. V usage is TRBV5-1 and J usage is TRBJ2-7; 9 bases agree with TRBD1. The CDR3 is 15 amino acids. CDR1 and CDR2 from the germline V gene are SGHRS and YFSETQ. The V segment lost 2 bases and the J segment 3 bases; nucleotides outside the gene matches: 6. CDR3: CASSFGDRAVYEQYF. The CDR3 region has the DNA TGCGCCAGCAGCTTTGGGGACAGGGCCGTCTACGAGCAGTACTTC. The variable domain in full, with the rest retrieved from reference TRBV5-1 and TRBJ2-7, is KAGVTQTPRYLIKTRGQQVTLSCSPISGHRSVSWYQQTPGQGLQFLFEYFSETQRNKGNFPGRFSGRQFSNSRSEMNVSTLELGDSALYLCASSFGDRAVYEQYFGPGTRLTVT.

Ten or more counts support this clonotype. The chain employs TRBV6-5 and TRBJ2-1; 7 bases are a match to TRBD2. Germline CDR1 reads MNHEY; CDR2 reads SVGAGI. V gave up 4 bases and J gave up 6 bases; unmatched junction bases: 6. The CDR3 consists of 14 residues. DNA of the CDR3: TGTGCCAGCAGTTTCGCGGGAGTCGGCAATGAGCAGTTCTTC. Encoded protein: CASSFAGVGNEQFF.

In this sample, this clonotype turned up a few times. This chain connects TRBV7-8 to TRBJ1-5; D not resolved. The germline gives CDR1 SGHVS, CDR2 FQNEAQ. This CDR3 has 14 residues. The V and J ends lost 3 bases and 0 bases respectively, with 6 bases between them. DNA for the CDR3: TGTGCCAGCAGCTTCAGTAGTAGCAATCAGCCCCAGCATTTT. Translating it yields CASSFSSSNQPQHF.

The sample holds a few counts of this clonotype. The V gene is TRBV27, the J gene TRBJ1-2; D unclear. CDR3 size: 13 residues. CDR1 is MNHEY and CDR2 is SMNVEV in the germline V gene (reference sequence). With 5 bases removed from V and 3 bases from J, the gap between germline ends came to 10 bases. CDR3 DNA: TGTGCCAGCAGTCCGAGGGAGCACTATGGCTACACCTTC. It codes for CASSPREHYGYTF.

This clonotype was detected ten times or more. The V gene is TRBV7-2, the J gene TRBJ2-7, with 11 nucleotides matching TRBD2. The CDR3 spans 15 residues. V lost 0 bases to trimming and J lost 5 bases; unmatched junction nucleotides: 3. From germline, CDR1 is SGHTA and CDR2 FQGNSA. This chain's CDR3 is CASSLASGGAHEQYF. CDR3 DNA: TGTGCCAGCAGCTTAGCTAGCGGGGGGGCCCACGAGCAGTACTTC.

The table lists this clonotype with a few counts. J is TRBJ1-5 and V is TRBV6-5; D is unresolved. This CDR3 has 16 residues. Germline CDR1 and CDR2: MNHEY and SVGAGI. With 0 bases removed from V and 2 bases from J, the gap between germline ends came to 11 bases. The CDR3 loop reads CASSYSNLARNQPQHF. CDR3 sequence (DNA): TGTGCCAGCAGTTACTCGAATTTGGCCCGCAATCAGCCCCAGCATTTT.

In the case of this clonotype: This could be a read error, since a much larger clone is one nucleotide away. This chain joins TRBV5-7 and TRBJ1-2; D is uncertain. TRBV5-7 has ORF status, its function being uncertain. CDR3 size: 14 residues. The CDR3 is CAISPKLKTYGYTF. The CDR3 DNA reads as TGTGCCATCAGCCCTAAACTGAAAACCTATGGCTACACCTTC.

This clonotype was observed at least ten times. The gene calls are TRBV7-9 and TRBJ1-2, with D perhaps TRBD1 (6 bases). This CDR3 is 15 amino acids long. V lost 4 bases, J lost 8 bases, and 20 bases lay in between. Germline CDR1 reads SEHNR; CDR2 reads FQNEAQ (reference sequence). This CDR3 reads CASSSHSRGWEGYTF. The CDR3 DNA reads as TGTGCCAGCAGCTCCCATTCCAGGGGATGGGAGGGCTACACCTTC.

This clonotype has a count of ten or more. CDR3 sequence reads: CASSQLKGSGAGYTF. CDR3 in DNA: TGTGCCAGCTCACAGCTGAAGGGTTCAGGCGCTGGCTACACCTTC. This rearrangement joins TRBV18 to TRBJ1-2, with no clear D. This CDR3 is 15 amino acids long. Between the trimmed V and J ends, which lost 4 bases and 7 bases, there was a span of 19 bases. Germline V CDR1 and CDR2: KGHSH, LQKENI.

The chain uses TRBV6-2 or TRBV6-3 and TRBJ2-1; D not resolved. The CDR3 spans 14 residues. Germline V CDR1 and CDR2: MNHEY, SVGEGT. V was pared by 10 bases and J by 2 bases, with 15 bases between. The CDR3: CATSSRQTYNEQFF. CDR3 in DNA: TGTGCCACCTCTTCCAGGCAGACCTACAATGAGCAGTTCTTC.

The chain joins TRBV5-5 to TRBJ2-3; 13 positions match TRBD2. The germline CDR1 and CDR2 sequences are SGHKS and YYEKEE (reference sequence). V shed 2 bases, J shed 5 bases, and the junction held 5 bases outside the gene matches. This CDR3 spans 16 amino acids. The CDR3 region has the DNA TGTGCCAGCAGCTTTGGGGGACTAGCGGGAATAGATACGCAGTATTTT. Its translation is CASSFGGLAGIDTQYF.

This clonotype was observed many times. The chain has TRBV12-3 or TRBV12-4 and TRBJ2-3; D is undetermined. V was clipped by 8 bases and J by 0 bases, with 9 bases between them. The CDR3 contains 13 residues. The CDR3: CASGLLSTDTQYF. For the CDR3, the DNA is TGTGCCAGCGGGCTCTTGAGCACAGATACGCAGTATTTT.

The sample holds a few counts of this clonotype. This chain connects TRBV7-8 to TRBJ1-6; 7 positions match TRBD1. V dropped 7 bases and J dropped 11; count of bases not matched to a gene: 11. This CDR3 is built from 14 residues. The germline V gene encodes CDR1 SGHVS and CDR2 FQNEAQ. CDR3 DNA: TGTGCCAGCACCACCTACAGGGGCGGAACACCCCTCCACTTT. It yields the protein CASTTYRGGTPLHF.

By share of the sample, this clonotype is medium-sized. The chain couples TRBV29-1 to TRBJ1-2, with D tentatively TRBD1 (6 bases). Germline V lookup: CDR1 SQVTM, CDR2 ANQGSEA. V was pared by 5 bases and J by 4 bases, with 14 bases between. This CDR3 region has 13 residues. The CDR3 protein is CSVLGDTAYGYTF. Here the CDR3 DNA reads TGCAGCGTTCTAGGGGACACGGCCTATGGCTACACCTTC. The full variable domain, with the rest looked up from reference TRBV29-1 and TRBJ1-2, is SAVISQKPSRDICQRGTSLTIQCQVDSQVTMMFWYRQQPGQSLTLIATANQGSEATYESGFVIDKFPISRPNLTFSTLTVSNMSPEDSSIYLCSVLGDTAYGYTFGSGTRLTVV.

This clonotype showed up just a few times. This CDR3 reads CASRSRESSYEQYF. As DNA, the CDR3 is TGTGCCAGCAGATCCCGGGAGAGCTCCTACGAGCAGTACTTC. This chain links TRBV2 with TRBJ2-7; a possible D gene is TRBD2 (6 bases). The CDR3 has 14 residues. V lost 6 bases to trimming and J lost 0 bases, with 12 bases between them. The germline V gene encodes CDR1 SNHLY and CDR2 FYNNEI.

This clonotype was recorded many times. V and J are TRBV20-1 and TRBJ2-7; D remains unclear. V lost 2 bases and J 3 bases, leaving 17 bases between the germline ends. This CDR3 is 15 amino acids long. The germline CDR1 and CDR2 sequences are DFQATT and SNEGSKA (reference sequence). Written as DNA, the CDR3 is TGCAGTGCTAGAAGGACCGACCGCGGTGTCTACGAGCAGTACTTC. It codes for CSARRTDRGVYEQYF.

This clonotype was counted only a few times. The chain couples TRBV6-2 or TRBV6-3 to TRBJ2-1; 10 bases are a match to TRBD2. The CDR3 totals 14 residues. Trimming cost V 8 bases and J 9 bases; bases outside gene matches: 10. Germline V gives CDR1 MNHEY, CDR2 SVGEGT. CDR3 DNA sequence: TGTGCCAGCCATCGAAGCGGGGGGGCGGTTGAGCAGTTCTTC. This encodes CASHRSGGAVEQFF.

This clonotype was seen at least ten times. The chain recombines TRBV20-1 with TRBJ2-3, with 7 bases fitting TRBD2. Trimming took 7 bases from V and 6 from J; bases not matched to a gene: 13. Germline V gene lookup returns CDR1 DFQATT and CDR2 SNEGSKA (reference sequence). This CDR3 is built from 14 residues. As DNA, the CDR3 is TGCAGTGGCCGGCCACTAGCGACGTTGGATACGCAGTATTTT. This encodes CSGRPLATLDTQYF.

This clonotype was counted ten times or more. V gene TRBV24-1 combines with J gene TRBJ1-2; D is unresolved. Trimming removed 11 bases from V and 2 bases from J, with 11 bases in between. Germline V gives CDR1 KGHDR, CDR2 SFDVKD. CDR3 length: 12 amino acids. Written as DNA, the CDR3 is TGTGCCATTAAAGGCATCAACTATGGCTACACCTTC. Protein product: CAIKGINYGYTF.

This clonotype was seen ten or more times. V is TRBV7-2 and J is TRBJ1-1, with 8 nucleotides matching TRBD1. The ends lost 2 bases at V and 1 base at J; junction bases unmatched: 3. This CDR3 has 15 amino acids. Germline V gene lookup returns CDR1 SGHTA and CDR2 FQGNSA. This chain's CDR3 is CASSLRQGPNTEAFF. The CDR3 coding sequence is TGTGCCAGCAGCTTAAGACAGGGGCCGAACACTGAAGCTTTCTTT.

In its sample, this clonotype was seen many times. The J gene is TRBJ1-2, the V gene TRBV20-1; 7 bases line up with TRBD1. V lost 6 bases, J lost 5 bases, and 6 bases stayed unmatched. This CDR3 comprises 12 residues. CDR1 is DFQATT and CDR2 is SNEGSKA in the germline V gene (reference sequence). CDR3 bases: TGCAGTGCGCCACAGGGGCGATATGGCTACACCTTC. It translates to CSAPQGRYGYTF.